One sample yielded the 14 T cell receptor beta chains listed below, sequenced in a study of CD8 T cells in ankylosing spondylitis. MiXCR, applied by TCRdb to the 5' RACE reads, yields one record per CDR3 protein. Seen here are about 130,000 distinct CDR3 sequences, 7% observed once, and the top ten hold more than 9%. Source material: blood, either unsorted or a sorted T cell fraction (not recorded which). These receptors all come from a male donor with ankylosing spondylitis or in good health (not recorded which).

This clonotype was picked up many times. The chain links TRBV5-1 to TRBJ1-6; D is perhaps TRBD1 (5 bases). Trimming pared 3 bases from V and 4 bases from J, leaving 14 bases between. CDR3 length: 16 amino acids. From germline, CDR1 is SGHRS and CDR2 YFSETQ. The CDR3 reads CASSWKLGLYNSPLHF. The CDR3 region has the DNA TGCGCCAGCAGCTGGAAGTTGGGACTGTATAATTCACCCCTCCACTTT.

The table lists this clonotype with many counts. The chain joins TRBV12-3 or TRBV12-4 to TRBJ2-7; D is uncertain. There are 14 residues in the CDR3. Trimming took off 3 bases at V and 0 bases at J, with 9 bases between the two ends. In nucleotides, the CDR3 is TGTGCCAGCAGTTTGGTGACACCCTCCTACGAGCAGTACTTC. This gives the protein CASSLVTPSYEQYF.

The rearrangement joins TRBV3-1 to TRBJ2-6, with unresolved D. This CDR3 is 15 amino acids long. V was pared by 0 bases and J by 2 bases, with 5 bases between. Germline V CDR1 and CDR2: LGHDT, YNNKEL (reference sequence). The CDR3 protein is CASSQEVPGANVLTF. CDR3 sequence (DNA): TGTGCCAGCAGCCAAGAGGTCCCTGGGGCCAACGTCCTGACTTTC.

This clonotype was found many times. The chain uses TRBV6-2 or TRBV6-3 and TRBJ2-5; 9 nucleotides match TRBD2. V shed 6 bases, J shed 1 base, and the junction held 3 bases outside the gene matches. CDR3 length: 14 residues. The V gene's germline CDR1 is MNHEY and CDR2 SVGEGT. CDR3: CASSLAGRQETQYF. The CDR3 DNA reads as TGTGCCAGCAGCCTAGCGGGGCGCCAAGAGACCCAGTACTTC.

This clonotype was seen ten or more times. The rearrangement uses TRBV7-2 and TRBJ2-3; unclear D gene. The CDR3 loop spans 15 amino acids. V was cut by 3 bases and J by 0 bases, with 10 bases left in between. CDR1 is SGHTA, CDR2 FQGNSA, per germline. This chain's CDR3 is CASSFQGISTDTQYF. CDR3 nucleotide sequence: TGTGCCAGCAGCTTTCAAGGAATTAGCACAGATACGCAGTATTTT.

This clonotype has at least ten counts. This rearrangement joins TRBV5-1 to TRBJ2-7; D is ambiguous. This CDR3 region has 15 residues. The germline gives CDR1 SGHRS, CDR2 YFSETQ. The V gene lost 0 bases and the J gene lost 2 bases, with 12 bases spanning the gap. The CDR3 spells CASSLAGLKTYEQYF. The CDR3 nucleotides are TGCGCCAGCAGCTTGGCCGGGCTCAAGACCTACGAGCAGTACTTC.

This clonotype was seen ten or more times. The rearrangement joins TRBV20-1 to TRBJ2-7, with a weak D call TRBD1 (7 bases). The length of the CDR3 is 15 residues. Trimming shortened V by 0 bases and J by 2 bases, and 14 bases separated the two germline ends. CDR1 is DFQATT, CDR2 SNEGSKA, per germline (reference sequence). The CDR3 sequence is CSARDPTGRTYEQYF. CDR3 DNA sequence: TGCAGTGCTAGAGATCCGACAGGGAGGACCTACGAGCAGTACTTC.

This clonotype was counted many times. The chain joins TRBV10-3 to TRBJ2-3; TRBD2 matches at 8 bases. Germline CDR1 reads ENHRY; CDR2 reads SYGVKD. Losses at the gene ends were 3 bases for V and 7 bases for J; bases not matched to a gene: 9. The CDR3 totals 15 residues. CDR3: CAISDRGGRMHTQYF. Written as DNA, the CDR3 is TGTGCCATCAGTGATCGGGGGGGGCGCATGCATACGCAGTATTTT.

This clonotype was seen repeatedly, ten times or more. For the CDR3, the DNA is TGTGCCAGCAGCTTAGGGGGGTTAGGGGAGACCCAGTACTTC. This sequence encodes CASSLGGLGETQYF. The rearrangement links TRBV7-2 to TRBJ2-5; D may match TRBD1 or TRBD2 (5 bases each). Looked up from germline, CDR1 is SGHTA and CDR2 is FQGNSA. The germline V and J ends were trimmed by 1 base and 5 bases, with 11 bases remaining between them. The CDR3 has 14 residues. The full variable domain, rest sourced from reference TRBV7-2 and TRBJ2-5, is GAGVSQSPSNKVTEKGKDVELRCDPISGHTALYWYRQSLGQGLEFLIYFQGNSAPDKSGLPSDRFSAERTGGSVSTLTIQRTQQEDSAVYLCASSLGGLGETQYFGPGTRLLVL.

This clonotype was recorded a few times. The V gene is TRBV29-1, the J gene TRBJ2-7; D may be TRBD1 (5 bases). Germline-derived CDR1 and CDR2 are SQVTM and ANQGSEA. The ends were cut back, 6 bases at V and 0 bases at J, with 12 bases in the middle. This CDR3 has 13 amino acids. Here the CDR3 reads CSVYLTDSYEQYF. The CDR3 DNA follows: TGCAGCGTCTATCTGACAGACTCCTACGAGCAGTACTTC.

This clonotype was observed at least ten times. J is TRBJ2-3 and V is TRBV15; 9 bases are shared with TRBD2. Germline values: CDR1 LNHNV, CDR2 YYDKDF (reference sequence). This CDR3 region has 14 residues. Germline trimming cut 3 bases from V and 6 bases from J; bases unmatched to any gene: 4. CDR3 sequence (DNA): TGTGCCACCAGCAGGGGACTAGCAGAGGATACGCAGTATTTT. Protein sequence: CATSRGLAEDTQYF.

This clonotype was detected ten times or more. V and J are TRBV2 and TRBJ1-2; 7 bases are a match to TRBD1. CDR1 and CDR2 (germline): SNHLY, FYNNEI. The length of the CDR3 is 14 residues. After removal of 4 bases from V and 6 bases from J, the junction contained 8 bases not matched to a gene. In DNA, the CDR3 is TGTGCCAGCAGTGTTTCGACAGGGAAGGATGGCTACACCTTC. Translated, it gives CASSVSTGKDGYTF.

This clonotype was observed many times. The chain recombines TRBV29-1 with TRBJ2-2; either TRBD1 or TRBD2 may supply D (6 bases each). CDR3 length: 14 amino acids. The V gene's germline CDR1 is SQVTM and CDR2 ANQGSEA. V was clipped by 3 bases and J by 5 bases, with 13 bases between them. The CDR3 DNA is TGCAGCGTTGACCGGGGGCTCAGTACCGGGGAGCTGTTTTTT. It translates to CSVDRGLSTGELFF.

This clonotype has only a few counts. This sequence joins TRBV9 and TRBJ2-7; maybe TRBD1 (6 bases). The CDR3 runs 15 residues. Germline CDR1 and CDR2: SGDLS and YYNGEE. Trimming removed 4 bases from V and 2 bases from J, with 16 bases in between. The CDR3 sequence: CASSHTGTKPYEQYF. The CDR3 nucleotides are TGTGCCAGCAGCCACACCGGGACAAAACCCTACGAGCAGTACTTC. Combining the CDR3 with reference TRBV9 and TRBJ2-7 gives the whole variable domain DSGVTQTPKHLITATGQRVTLRCSPRSGDLSVYWYQQSLDQGLQFLIQYYNGEERAKGNILERFSAQQFPDLHSELNLSSLELGDSALYFCASSHTGTKPYEQYFGPGTRLTVT.